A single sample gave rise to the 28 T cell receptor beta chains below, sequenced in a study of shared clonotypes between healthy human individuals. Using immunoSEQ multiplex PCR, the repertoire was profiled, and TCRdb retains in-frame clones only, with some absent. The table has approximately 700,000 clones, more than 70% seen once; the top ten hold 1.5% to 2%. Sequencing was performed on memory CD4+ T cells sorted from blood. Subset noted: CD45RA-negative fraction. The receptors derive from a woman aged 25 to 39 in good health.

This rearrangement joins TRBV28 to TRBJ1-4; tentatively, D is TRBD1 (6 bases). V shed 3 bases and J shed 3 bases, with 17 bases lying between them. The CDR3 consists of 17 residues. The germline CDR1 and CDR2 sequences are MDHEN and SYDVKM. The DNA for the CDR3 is TGTGCCAGCAGTTTCGCCCGAGCGGGGGGCTCTAATGAAAAACTGTTTTTT. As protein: CASSFARAGGSNEKLFF.

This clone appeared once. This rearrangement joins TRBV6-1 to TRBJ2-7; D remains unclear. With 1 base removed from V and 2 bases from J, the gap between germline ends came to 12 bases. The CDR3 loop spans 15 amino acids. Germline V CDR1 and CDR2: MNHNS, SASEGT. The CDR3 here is CASSEEAIVTYEQYF. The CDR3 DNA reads TGTGCCAGCAGTGAAGAGGCCATTGTGACCTACGAGCAGTACTTC.

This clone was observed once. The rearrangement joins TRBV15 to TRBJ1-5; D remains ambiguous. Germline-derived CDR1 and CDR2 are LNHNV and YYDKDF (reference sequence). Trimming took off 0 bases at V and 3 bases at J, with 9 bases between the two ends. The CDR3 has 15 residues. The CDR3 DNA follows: TGTGCCACCAGCAGAGATGCCGAGAACAATCAGCCCCAGCATTTT. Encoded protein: CATSRDAENNQPQHF.

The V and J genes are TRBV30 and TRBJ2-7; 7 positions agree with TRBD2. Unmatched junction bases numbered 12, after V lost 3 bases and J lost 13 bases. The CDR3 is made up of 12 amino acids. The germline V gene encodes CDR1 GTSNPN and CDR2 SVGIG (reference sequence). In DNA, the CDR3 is TGTGCCTGGAGGCCCTCGGGGAGGGGAACCTACTTC. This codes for CAWRPSGRGTYF.

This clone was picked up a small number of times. CDR3 sequence: CSVGPTYEREGHEQFF. CDR3 DNA sequence: TGCAGCGTTGGTCCCACTTACGAGCGGGAGGGTCATGAGCAGTTCTTC. This chain links TRBV29-1 with TRBJ2-1; 10 bases are a match to TRBD2. The ends lost 4 bases at V and 8 bases at J; junction bases unmatched: 14. This CDR3 is built from 16 residues. The V gene's germline CDR1 is SQVTM and CDR2 ANQGSEA.

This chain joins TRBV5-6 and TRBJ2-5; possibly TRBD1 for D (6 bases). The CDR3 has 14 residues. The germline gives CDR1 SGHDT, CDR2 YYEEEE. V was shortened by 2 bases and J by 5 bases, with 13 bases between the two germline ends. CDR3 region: CASSLQGTTETQYF. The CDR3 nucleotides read TGTGCCAGCAGCTTACAGGGAACCACGGAGACCCAGTACTTC.

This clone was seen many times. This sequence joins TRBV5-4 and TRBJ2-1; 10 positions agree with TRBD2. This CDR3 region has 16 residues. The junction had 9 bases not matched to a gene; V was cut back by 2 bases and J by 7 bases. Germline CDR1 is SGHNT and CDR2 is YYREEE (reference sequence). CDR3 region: CASSLPAASGRNEQFF. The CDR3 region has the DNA TGTGCCAGCAGCTTACCCGCGGCTAGCGGGAGAAATGAGCAGTTCTTC.

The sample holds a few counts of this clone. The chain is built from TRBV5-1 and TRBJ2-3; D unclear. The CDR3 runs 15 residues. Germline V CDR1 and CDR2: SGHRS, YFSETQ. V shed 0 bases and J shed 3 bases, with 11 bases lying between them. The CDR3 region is CASSLGTSLTDTQYF. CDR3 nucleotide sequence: TGCGCCAGCAGCTTGGGGACGTCGTTAACAGATACGCAGTATTTT.

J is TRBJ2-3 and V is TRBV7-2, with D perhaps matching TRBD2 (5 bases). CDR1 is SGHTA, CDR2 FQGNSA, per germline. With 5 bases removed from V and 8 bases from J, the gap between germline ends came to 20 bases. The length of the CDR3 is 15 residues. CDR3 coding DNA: TGTGCCAGCAGCCCTCTTGCGGGTGGGCTAACTACGCAGTATTTT. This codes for CASSPLAGGLTTQYF.

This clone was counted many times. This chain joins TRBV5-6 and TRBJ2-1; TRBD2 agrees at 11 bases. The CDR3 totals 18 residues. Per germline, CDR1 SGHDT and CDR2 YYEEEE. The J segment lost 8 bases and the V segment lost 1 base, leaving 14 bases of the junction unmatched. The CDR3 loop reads CASSLWPPRLAGNHEQFF. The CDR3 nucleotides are TGTGCCAGCAGCTTGTGGCCACCTCGACTAGCGGGAAATCATGAGCAGTTCTTC. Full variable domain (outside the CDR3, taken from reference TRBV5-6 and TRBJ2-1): DAGVTQSPTHLIKTRGQQVTLRCSPKSGHDTVSWYQQALGQGPQFIFQYYEEEERQRGNFPDRFSGHQFPNYSSELNVNALLLGDSALYLCASSLWPPRLAGNHEQFFGPGTRLTVL.

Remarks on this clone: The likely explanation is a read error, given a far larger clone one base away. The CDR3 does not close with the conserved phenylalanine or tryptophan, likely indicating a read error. Written as DNA, the CDR3 is TGTGCCAGCAGCCAGAGGTTGGCAGGCCCTAATGAAAAACTGTTTCTT. Protein: CASSQRLAGPNEKLFL. The J gene is TRBJ1-4, the V gene TRBV7-9; D unclear. CDR1 and CDR2 from the germline V gene are SEHNR and FQNEAQ (reference sequence). Between the trimmed V and J ends, which lost 5 bases and 3 bases, there was a span of 16 bases. This CDR3 contains 16 residues.

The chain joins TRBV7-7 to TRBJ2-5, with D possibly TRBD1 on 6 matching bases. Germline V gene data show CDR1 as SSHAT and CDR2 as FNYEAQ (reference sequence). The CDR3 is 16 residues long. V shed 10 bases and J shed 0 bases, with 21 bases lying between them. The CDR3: CATSSGGHQYQETQYF. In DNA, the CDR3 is TGTGCCACTTCGAGTGGGGGACACCAGTACCAAGAGACCCAGTACTTC. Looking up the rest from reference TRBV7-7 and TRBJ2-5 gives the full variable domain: GAGVSQSPRYKVTKRGQDVTLRCDPISSHATLYWYQQALGQGPEFLTYFNYEAQPDKSGLPSDRFSAERPEGSISTLTIQRTEQRDSAMYRCATSSGGHQYQETQYFGPGTRLLVL.

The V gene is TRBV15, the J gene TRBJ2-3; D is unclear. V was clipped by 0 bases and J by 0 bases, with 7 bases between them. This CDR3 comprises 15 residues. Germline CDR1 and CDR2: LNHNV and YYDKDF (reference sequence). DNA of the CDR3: TGTGCCACCAGCAGAGATGGAAAGAGCACAGATACGCAGTATTTT. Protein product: CATSRDGKSTDTQYF.

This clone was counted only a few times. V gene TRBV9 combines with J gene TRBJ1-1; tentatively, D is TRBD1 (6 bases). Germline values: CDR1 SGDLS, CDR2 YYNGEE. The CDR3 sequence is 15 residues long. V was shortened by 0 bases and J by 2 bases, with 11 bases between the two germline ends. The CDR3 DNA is TGTGCCAGCAGCGTAGTTTTGACAGGAAACACTGAAGCTTTCTTT. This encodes CASSVVLTGNTEAFF.

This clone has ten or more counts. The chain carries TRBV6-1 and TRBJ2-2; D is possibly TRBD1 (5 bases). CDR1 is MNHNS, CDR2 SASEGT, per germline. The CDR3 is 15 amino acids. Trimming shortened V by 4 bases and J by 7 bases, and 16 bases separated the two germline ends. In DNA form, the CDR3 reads TGTGCCAGCAGTGTGGAAAGGGGTGTAGGCGGGGAGCTGTTTTTT. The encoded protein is CASSVERGVGGELFF.

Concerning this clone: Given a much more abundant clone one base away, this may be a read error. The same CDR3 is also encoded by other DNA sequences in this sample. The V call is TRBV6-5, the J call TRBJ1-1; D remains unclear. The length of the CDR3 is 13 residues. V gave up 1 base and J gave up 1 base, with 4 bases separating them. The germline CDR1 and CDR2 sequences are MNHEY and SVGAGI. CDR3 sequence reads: CASSYWGNTEAFF. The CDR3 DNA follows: TGTGCCAGCAGTTACTGGGGGAACACTGAAGCTTTCTTT.

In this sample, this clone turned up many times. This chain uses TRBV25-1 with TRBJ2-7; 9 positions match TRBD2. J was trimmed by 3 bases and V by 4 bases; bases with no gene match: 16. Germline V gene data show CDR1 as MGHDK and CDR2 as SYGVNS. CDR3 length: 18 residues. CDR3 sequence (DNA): TGTGCCAGCAGTGGAGGATGGGGGAAGCGGGAGGTCATCTACGAGCAGTACTTC. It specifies CASSGGWGKREVIYEQYF.

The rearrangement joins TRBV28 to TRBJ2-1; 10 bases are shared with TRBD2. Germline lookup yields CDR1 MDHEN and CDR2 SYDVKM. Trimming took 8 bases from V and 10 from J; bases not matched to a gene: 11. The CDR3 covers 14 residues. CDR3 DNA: TGTGCCAGCCGGGAGGCTAGCGGGAGCCGGGAGCAGTTCTTC. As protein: CASREASGSREQFF. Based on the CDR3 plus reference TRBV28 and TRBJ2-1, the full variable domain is DVKVTQSSRYLVKRTGEKVFLECVQDMDHENMFWYRQDPGLGLRLIYFSYDVKMKEKGDIPEGYSVSREKKERFSLILESASTNQTSMYLCASREASGSREQFFGPGTRLTVL.

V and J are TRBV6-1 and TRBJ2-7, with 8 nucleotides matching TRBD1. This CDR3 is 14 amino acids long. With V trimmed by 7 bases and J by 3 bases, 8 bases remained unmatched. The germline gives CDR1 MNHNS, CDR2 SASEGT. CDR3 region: CASNRYRGSYEQYF. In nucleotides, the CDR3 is TGTGCCAGCAATCGATACAGGGGGAGCTACGAGCAGTACTTC.

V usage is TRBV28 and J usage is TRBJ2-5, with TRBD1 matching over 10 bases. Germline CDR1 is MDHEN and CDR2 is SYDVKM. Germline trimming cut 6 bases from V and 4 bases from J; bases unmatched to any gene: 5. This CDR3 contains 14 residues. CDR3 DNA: TGTGCCAGCAGGGGACAGGGGTTGGGAGAGACCCAGTACTTC. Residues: CASRGQGLGETQYF.

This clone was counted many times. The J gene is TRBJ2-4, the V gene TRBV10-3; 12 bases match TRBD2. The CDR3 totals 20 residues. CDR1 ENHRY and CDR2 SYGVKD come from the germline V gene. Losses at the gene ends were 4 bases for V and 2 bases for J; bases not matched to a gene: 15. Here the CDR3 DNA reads TGTGCCATCAGTGTTTCCCGGGGGCTAGCGGGAGGGCCAACCAAAAACATTCAGTACTTC. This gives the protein CAISVSRGLAGGPTKNIQYF.

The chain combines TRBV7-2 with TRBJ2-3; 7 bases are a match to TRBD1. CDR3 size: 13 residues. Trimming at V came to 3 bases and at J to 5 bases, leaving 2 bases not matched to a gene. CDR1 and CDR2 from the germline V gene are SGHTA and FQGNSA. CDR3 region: CASSFTGEDTQYF. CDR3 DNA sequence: TGTGCCAGCAGCTTTACAGGGGAAGATACGCAGTATTTT.

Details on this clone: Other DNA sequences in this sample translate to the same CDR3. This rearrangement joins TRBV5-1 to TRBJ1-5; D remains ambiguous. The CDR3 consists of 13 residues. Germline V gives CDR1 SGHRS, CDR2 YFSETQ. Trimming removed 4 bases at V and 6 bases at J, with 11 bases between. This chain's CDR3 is CASSAGGGQPQHF. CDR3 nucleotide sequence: TGCGCCAGCAGCGCAGGAGGAGGTCAGCCCCAGCATTTT.

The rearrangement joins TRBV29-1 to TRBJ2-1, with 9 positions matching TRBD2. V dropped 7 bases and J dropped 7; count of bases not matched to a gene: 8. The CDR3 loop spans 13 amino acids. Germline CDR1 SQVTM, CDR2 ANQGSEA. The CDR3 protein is CSAIGTSWNEQFF. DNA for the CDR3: TGCAGCGCGATCGGGACTAGCTGGAATGAGCAGTTCTTC.

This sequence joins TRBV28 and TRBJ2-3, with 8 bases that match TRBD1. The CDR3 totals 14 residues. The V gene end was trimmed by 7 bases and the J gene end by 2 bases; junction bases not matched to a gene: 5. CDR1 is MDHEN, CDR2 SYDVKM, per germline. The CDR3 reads CASKRTGYTDTQYF. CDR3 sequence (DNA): TGTGCCAGCAAGCGGACAGGGTACACAGATACGCAGTATTTT.

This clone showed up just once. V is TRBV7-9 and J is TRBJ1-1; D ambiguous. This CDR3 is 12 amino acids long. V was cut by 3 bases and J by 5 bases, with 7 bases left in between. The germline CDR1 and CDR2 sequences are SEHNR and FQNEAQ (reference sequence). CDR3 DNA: TGTGCCAGCAGCTTGGGGTGGACTGAAGCTTTCTTT. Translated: CASSLGWTEAFF.

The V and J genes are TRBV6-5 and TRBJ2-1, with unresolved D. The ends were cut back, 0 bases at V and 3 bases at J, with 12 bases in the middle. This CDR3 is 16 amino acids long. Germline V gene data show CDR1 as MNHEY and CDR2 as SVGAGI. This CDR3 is CASSYSHVAIYNEQFF. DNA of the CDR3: TGTGCCAGCAGTTACTCCCACGTAGCCATCTACAATGAGCAGTTCTTC.

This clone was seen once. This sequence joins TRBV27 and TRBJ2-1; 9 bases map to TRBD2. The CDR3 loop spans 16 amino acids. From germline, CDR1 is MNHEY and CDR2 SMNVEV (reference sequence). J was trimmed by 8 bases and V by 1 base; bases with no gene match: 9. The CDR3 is CASSLLPSGISHEQFF. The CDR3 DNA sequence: TGTGCCAGCAGTTTATTGCCTAGCGGGATATCTCATGAGCAGTTCTTC.